This T cell receptor beta chain was captured by sequencing in a study of shared clonotypes between healthy human individuals. Study-level background: Every donor yielded three CD4 naive, three CD4 memory, two CD8 naive and one CD8 memory plate.

Germline CDR1 MGHDK, CDR2 SYGVNS. Trimming removed 8 bases at V and 3 bases at J, with 13 bases between. This CDR3 is 13 amino acids long. Naive CD8 populations comprised CD45RO-negative cells positively selected for CCR7, excluding terminally differentiated effector memory CD45RA+ cells. The study, taken as a whole, reports: Generation probabilities were higher for clonotypes shared across all four sorted-subset donors than for unshared ones.

TCRdb's copy holds only in-frame clones and misses some; the assay was immunoSEQ multiplex PCR. The sample lists about 2.2 million clones, around 93% occurring once. This clone was picked up one time. Its antigen is still unknown. The chain joins TRBV25-1 to TRBJ1-2, with no clear D. Sequenced: naive CD8+ T cells from PBMCs. The clonotype was recovered from a man in his late teens or twenties in good health. Some clones in this sample may be carry-over from other donors' samples. The CDR3 sequence is CASGQNGYYGYTF. In nucleotides, the CDR3 is TGTGCCAGCGGGCAGAACGGCTACTATGGCTACACCTTC.